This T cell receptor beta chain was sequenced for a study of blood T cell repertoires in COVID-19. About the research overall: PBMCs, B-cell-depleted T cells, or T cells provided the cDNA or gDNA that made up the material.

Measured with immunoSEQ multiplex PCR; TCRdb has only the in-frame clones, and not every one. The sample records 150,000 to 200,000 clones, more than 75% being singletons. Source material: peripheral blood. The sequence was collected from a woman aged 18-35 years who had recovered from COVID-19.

The CDR3 sequence: CASSHNRDPYNEQFF. As DNA, the CDR3 is TGCGCCAGCAGCCATAACAGGGACCCCTACAATGAGCAGTTCTTC. The V and J genes are TRBV4-1 and TRBJ2-1; D perhaps matches TRBD1 (6 bases). V lost 3 bases and J lost 2, with 11 bases in between. Germline CDR1 and CDR2: MGHRA and YSYEKL. This CDR3 contains 15 residues.